These 25 T cell receptor beta chains were all obtained from the same sample, sequenced in a study of graft-versus-host responses after intestinal transplantation. Data came from immunoSEQ multiplex PCR; TCRdb stores just in-frame clones and leaves some out. The sample includes approximately 70,000 clones, 80% to 95% seen only once; the top ten take less than 8%. Sequences were derived from bone marrow, sampled around 720 days after intestinal transplantation. These receptors were obtained from a human patient who received an intestinal transplant, so some T cells may come from the graft donor.

The J gene is TRBJ2-3, the V gene TRBV5-5; 7 nucleotides agree with TRBD1. V shed 4 bases and J 2 bases; nucleotides not matched to a gene: 4. The length of the CDR3 is 14 residues. Germline V gives CDR1 SGHKS, CDR2 YYEKEE (reference sequence). CDR3 protein: CASSTDRHTDTQYF. The CDR3 DNA follows: TGTGCCAGCAGCACGGACAGGCACACAGATACGCAGTATTTT. The complete variable domain, with remaining parts taken from reference TRBV5-5 and TRBJ2-3, reads DAGVTQSPTHLIKTRGQQVTLRCSPISGHKSVSWYQQVLGQGPQFIFQYYEKEERGRGNFPDRFSARQFPNYSSELNVNALLLGDSALYLCASSTDRHTDTQYFGPGTRLTVL.

The gene calls are TRBV6-6 and TRBJ2-7; 7 bases match TRBD2. Germline V gives CDR1 MNHNY, CDR2 SVGAGI (reference sequence). CDR3 length: 13 residues. Trimming took 6 bases from V and 2 from J; bases not matched to a gene: 4. CDR3 residues: CASSPGGTYEQYF. CDR3 nucleotides: TGTGCCAGCAGCCCCGGGGGGACCTACGAGCAGTACTTC.

This clone showed up just once. The J gene is TRBJ2-7, the V gene TRBV4-1, with a weak D call TRBD1 (5 bases). The CDR3 spans 14 residues. Trimming took 3 bases from V and 0 from J, leaving 9 bases between them. The germline V gene encodes CDR1 MGHRA and CDR2 YSYEKL. The CDR3 loop reads CASSHTGTSYEQYF. The CDR3 coding sequence is TGCGCCAGCAGCCACACAGGTACCTCCTACGAGCAGTACTTC.

The chain recombines TRBV2 with TRBJ1-4, with unresolved D. CDR1 SNHLY and CDR2 FYNNEI come from the germline V gene. Between the trimmed V and J ends, which lost 7 bases and 7 bases, there was a span of 16 bases. The CDR3 spans 14 residues. The DNA of the CDR3 is TGTGCCAGCATGATGGGGTTATTTCGTGAAAAACTGTTTTTT. Protein product: CASMMGLFREKLFF.

The rearrangement uses TRBV5-6 and TRBJ2-7; 10 nucleotides match TRBD1. Germline trimming cut 7 bases from V and 5 bases from J; bases unmatched to any gene: 12. Germline V gene sequence: CDR1 SGHDT, CDR2 YYEEEE. The CDR3 totals 15 residues. CDR3 coding DNA: TGTGCCAGCGGACAGACAGGGGGCGTCGAAGACGAGCAGTACTTC. This gives the protein CASGQTGGVEDEQYF.

V usage is TRBV2 and J usage is TRBJ1-5; D unclear. Germline values: CDR1 SNHLY, CDR2 FYNNEI. V lost 4 bases, J lost 4 bases, and 14 bases lay in between. The CDR3 covers 15 residues. The CDR3: CASSVTPLTNQPQHF. The CDR3 DNA sequence: TGTGCCAGCAGTGTTACTCCCCTAACAAATCAGCCCCAGCATTTT.

The chain uses TRBV5-5 and TRBJ1-2; no clear D gene. V gave up 0 bases and J gave up 3 bases, with 15 bases separating them. CDR1 SGHKS and CDR2 YYEKEE come from the germline V gene (reference sequence). This CDR3 region has 16 residues. The CDR3 protein is CASSLAPRDTHYGYTF. The CDR3 DNA reads TGTGCCAGCAGCTTGGCTCCTCGCGACACACACTATGGCTACACCTTC.

The rearrangement links TRBV29-1 to TRBJ2-7, with D perhaps being TRBD1 or TRBD2 (5 bases each). This CDR3 has 15 amino acids. The germline CDR1 and CDR2 sequences are SQVTM and ANQGSEA. Trimming stripped 4 bases from V and 2 bases from J, with 18 bases between. Written as DNA, the CDR3 is TGCAGCGTTGTACCGATCCGGGACCACCCCTACGAGCAGTACTTC. This codes for CSVVPIRDHPYEQYF.

V gene TRBV6-6 combines with J gene TRBJ2-7; D remains ambiguous. Germline values: CDR1 MNHNY, CDR2 SVGAGI (reference sequence). V lost 4 bases and J 3 bases, leaving 4 bases between the germline ends. This CDR3 contains 11 residues. Here the CDR3 DNA reads TGTGCCAGCAGTTCCAACTACGAGCAGTACTTC. Residues: CASSSNYEQYF.

The chain combines TRBV5-1 with TRBJ1-3; D gene ambiguous. Per germline, CDR1 SGHRS and CDR2 YFSETQ. V lost 2 bases to trimming and J lost 0 bases, with 9 bases between them. This CDR3 has 15 amino acids. The CDR3 reads CASSFRYYSGNTIYF. The CDR3, as DNA: TGCGCCAGCAGCTTCCGATACTACTCTGGAAACACCATATATTTT.

The CDR3 nucleotides read TGCGCCAGCAGTAGGGATATGAACAATGAGCAGTTCTTC. Residues: CASSRDMNNEQFF. The chain couples TRBV10-2 to TRBJ2-1; D is unclear. Germline V gene data show CDR1 as WSHSY and CDR2 as SAAADI. Trimming pared 5 bases from V and 5 bases from J, leaving 10 bases between. The CDR3 consists of 13 residues.

V gene TRBV5-1 combines with J gene TRBJ2-7; perhaps TRBD2 as D (6 bases). Germline-derived CDR1 and CDR2 are SGHRS and YFSETQ. The CDR3 consists of 14 residues. With 2 bases removed from V and 6 bases from J, the gap between germline ends came to 15 bases. CDR3 bases: TGCGCCAGCAGCTTTTTTCCGGGAGAGCTCGAGCAGTACTTC. Translating it yields CASSFFPGELEQYF.

V and J are TRBV9 and TRBJ2-1, with TRBD1 matching over 8 bases. J gave up 2 bases and V 3 bases, and 7 bases lay outside the gene matches. CDR1 is SGDLS and CDR2 is YYNGEE in the germline V gene. This CDR3 comprises 16 residues. CDR3 sequence reads: CASSGRTGGPYNEQFF. In DNA, the CDR3 is TGTGCCAGCAGCGGACGAACAGGGGGGCCCTACAATGAGCAGTTCTTC.

The V and J genes are TRBV6-5 and TRBJ2-7, with TRBD1 as a possible D gene (5 bases). With 6 bases removed from V and 0 bases from J, the gap between germline ends came to 6 bases. This CDR3 region has 12 residues. Germline V gene lookup returns CDR1 MNHEY and CDR2 SVGAGI. The CDR3 loop reads CASRGDSYEQYF. CDR3 in DNA: TGTGCCAGCAGAGGGGACTCCTACGAGCAGTACTTC.

V is TRBV10-3 and J is TRBJ2-4; a weak D match, TRBD1 (5 bases). The CDR3 covers 17 residues. CDR1 is ENHRY, CDR2 SYGVKD, per germline. V shed 2 bases and J shed 0 bases, with 14 bases lying between them. The CDR3 sequence: CAISEVPQGPAKNIQYF. The CDR3 coding sequence is TGTGCCATCAGTGAGGTGCCGCAGGGCCCAGCCAAAAACATTCAGTACTTC.

The chain joins TRBV19 to TRBJ2-5, with TRBD1 matching over 9 bases. The ends lost 6 bases at V and 5 bases at J; junction bases unmatched: 22. The length of the CDR3 is 19 residues. Looked up from germline, CDR1 is LNHDA and CDR2 is SQIVND (reference sequence). CDR3 protein: CASSNSGLMGQGLEETQYF. The CDR3 DNA reads TGTGCCAGTAGCAATAGCGGTTTGATGGGACAGGGACTTGAGGAGACCCAGTACTTC.

The genes are TRBV5-6 and TRBJ2-7; D possibly matches TRBD1 or TRBD2 (5 bases each). V was pared by 4 bases and J by 3 bases, with 14 bases between. The germline V gene has CDR1 SGHDT and CDR2 YYEEEE. The CDR3 spans 14 residues. CDR3 protein: CASSISGPSYEQYF. The CDR3, as DNA: TGTGCCAGCAGCATTTCGGGACCCAGCTACGAGCAGTACTTC.

The rearrangement joins TRBV6-5 to TRBJ2-2, with 7 bases identical to TRBD1. Germline V gives CDR1 MNHEY, CDR2 SVGAGI. V lost 5 bases, J lost 5 bases, and 8 bases stayed unmatched. CDR3 length: 15 amino acids. In DNA, the CDR3 is TGTGCCAGCAGTACAGACAGGGTTTGGACCGGGGAGCTGTTTTTT. This gives the protein CASSTDRVWTGELFF.

The V gene is TRBV30, the J gene TRBJ2-3; possibly TRBD2 for D (7 bases). The ends were cut back, 0 bases at V and 5 bases at J, with 15 bases in the middle. Germline CDR1 is GTSNPN and CDR2 is SVGIG (reference sequence). The CDR3 has 15 residues. The CDR3 bases are TGTGCCTGGAGTGTAACTGGGGGAGGGGGAGATACGCAGTATTTT. Protein product: CAWSVTGGGGDTQYF.

Only a few counts were recorded for this clone. J is TRBJ1-5 and V is TRBV7-9; the match to TRBD1 covers 8 bases. This CDR3 region has 14 residues. The V and J ends lost 5 bases and 6 bases, in that order; junction bases with no gene match: 6. The germline gives CDR1 SEHNR, CDR2 FQNEAQ (reference sequence). The CDR3 reads CASSMGTGGQPQHF. The CDR3 DNA is TGTGCCAGCAGCATGGGGACAGGCGGTCAGCCCCAGCATTTT.

This clone has a single count. The chain uses TRBV13 and TRBJ1-2, with D unclear. This CDR3 is built from 13 residues. Germline V lookup: CDR1 PRHDT, CDR2 FYEKMQ (reference sequence). Deletions cut 3 bases from V and 2 bases from J, with 7 bases between. Here the CDR3 DNA reads TGTGCCAGCAGCTTTCAGGAGAACTATGGCTACACCTTC. Encoded protein: CASSFQENYGYTF.

This clone showed up just once. The V and J genes are TRBV18 and TRBJ2-7, with 8 nucleotides matching TRBD2. CDR1 and CDR2 (germline): KGHSH, LQKENI. This CDR3 has 19 amino acids. Germline trimming cut 3 bases from V and 5 bases from J; bases unmatched to any gene: 21. The CDR3 DNA is TGTGCCAGCTCACCCCGGGCACTAGCGGCAGAGATCCGCGGCAACGAGCAGTACTTC. Translated, it gives CASSPRALAAEIRGNEQYF.

The chain combines TRBV7-6 with TRBJ1-6; D gene uncertain. CDR1 is SGHVS, CDR2 FNYEAQ, per germline. CDR3 length: 16 amino acids. V gave up 3 bases and J gave up 0 bases, with 9 bases separating them. The CDR3 region has the DNA TGTGCCAGCAGCTTTACCGGGAGCTCCTATAATTCACCCCTCCACTTT. Translating it yields CASSFTGSSYNSPLHF.

V and J are TRBV19 and TRBJ2-7; D possibly corresponds to TRBD1 (5 bases). CDR1 and CDR2 from the germline V gene are LNHDA and SQIVND (reference sequence). The CDR3 extends over 13 amino acids. Trimming pared 7 bases from V and 5 bases from J, leaving 15 bases between. This chain's CDR3 is CASTTGQGHEQYF. The DNA for the CDR3 is TGTGCCAGTACCACTGGCCAGGGCCACGAGCAGTACTTC.

The rearrangement uses TRBV19 and TRBJ2-5; 9 bases line up with TRBD1. The J call is doubtful: the DNA matches TRBJ2-7 better. The CDR3 runs 13 residues. Germline V gene sequence: CDR1 LNHDA, CDR2 SQIVND (reference sequence). The CDR3 nucleotides read TGTGCCAGTAGGCGGGACAGGGACTACGAGCAGTACTTC. Its translation: CASRRDRDYEQYF.